The source of this T cell receptor (beta chain) is a study of cytomegalovirus exposure and HLA in healthy donors. As regards this clone: Compared with germline, one end of the junction differs, possibly owing to a read error.

Primers: 60 Vbeta forward and 13 Jbeta reverse. Profiling relied on immunoSEQ multiplex PCR, and the TCRdb table lists in-frame clones only, not all of them. This sample carries 140,000 to 150,000 clones, roughly 80% of them seen once, and the ten largest clones take 2.5% to 3%. CDR3 size: 16 residues. Germline V CDR1 and CDR2: SEHNR, FQNEAQ (reference sequence). Sequencing input: PBMCs. The clonotype originates from a female donor in good health and CMV-seronegative. This chain links TRBV7-9 with TRBJ2-7, with D unclear. Written as DNA, the CDR3 is TGTTCCAGCAGCCACTCCCTAGGAATAGAAGGTTACGAGCAGTACTTC. Its protein product is CSSSHSLGIEGYEQYF.